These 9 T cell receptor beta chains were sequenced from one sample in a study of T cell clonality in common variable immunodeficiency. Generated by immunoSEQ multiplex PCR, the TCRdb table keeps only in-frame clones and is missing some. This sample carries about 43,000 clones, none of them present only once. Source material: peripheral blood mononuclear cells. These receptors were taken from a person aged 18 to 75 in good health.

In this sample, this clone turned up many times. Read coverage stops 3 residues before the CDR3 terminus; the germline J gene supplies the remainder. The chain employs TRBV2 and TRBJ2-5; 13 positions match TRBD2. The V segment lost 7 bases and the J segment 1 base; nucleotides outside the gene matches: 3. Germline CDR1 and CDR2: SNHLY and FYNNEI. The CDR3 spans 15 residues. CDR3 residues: CASKGTSGAQETQYF. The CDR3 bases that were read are TGTGCCAGCAAAGGGACTAGCGGGGCCCAAGAGACC. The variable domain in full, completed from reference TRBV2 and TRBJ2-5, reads EPEVTQTPSHQVTQMGQEVILRCVPISNHLYFYWYRQILGQKVEFLVSFYNNEISEKSEIFDDQFSVERPDGSNFTLKIRSTKLEDSAMYFCASKGTSGAQETQYFGPGTRLLVL.

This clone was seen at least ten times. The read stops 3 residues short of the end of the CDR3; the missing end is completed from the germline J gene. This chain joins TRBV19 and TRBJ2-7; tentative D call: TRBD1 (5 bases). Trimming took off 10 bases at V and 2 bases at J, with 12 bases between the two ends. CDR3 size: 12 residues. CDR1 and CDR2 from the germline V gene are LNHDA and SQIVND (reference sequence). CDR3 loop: CATQDTTYEQYF. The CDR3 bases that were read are TGTGCCACCCAGGACACCACCTACGAG. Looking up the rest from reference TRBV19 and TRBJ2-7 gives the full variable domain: DGGITQSPKYLFRKEGQNVTLSCEQNLNHDAMYWYRQDPGQGLRLIYYSQIVNDFQKGDIAEGYSVSREKKESFPLTVTSAQKNPTAFYLCATQDTTYEQYFGPGTRLTVT.

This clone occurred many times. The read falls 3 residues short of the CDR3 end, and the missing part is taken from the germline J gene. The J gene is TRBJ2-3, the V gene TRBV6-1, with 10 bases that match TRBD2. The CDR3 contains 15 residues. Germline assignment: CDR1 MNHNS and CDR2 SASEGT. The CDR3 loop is CASSAVAGGLRTQYF. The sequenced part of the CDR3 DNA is TGTGCCAGCAGTGCGGTAGCGGGAGGTTTAAGAACG.

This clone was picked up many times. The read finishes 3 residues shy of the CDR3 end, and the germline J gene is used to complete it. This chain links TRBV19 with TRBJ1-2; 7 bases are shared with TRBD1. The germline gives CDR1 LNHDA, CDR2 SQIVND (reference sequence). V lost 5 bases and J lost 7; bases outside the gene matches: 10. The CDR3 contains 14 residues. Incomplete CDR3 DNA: TGTGCCAGTAGTCCGGGGACAGAGGTTGGTGGC. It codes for CASSPGTEVGG. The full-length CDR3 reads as CASSPGTEVGGYTF.

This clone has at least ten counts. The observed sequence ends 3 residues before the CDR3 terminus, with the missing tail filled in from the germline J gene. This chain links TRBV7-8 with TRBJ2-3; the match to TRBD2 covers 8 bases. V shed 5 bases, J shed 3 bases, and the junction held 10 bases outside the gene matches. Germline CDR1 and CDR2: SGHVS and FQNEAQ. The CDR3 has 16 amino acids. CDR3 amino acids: CASSPDGTGGTDTQYF. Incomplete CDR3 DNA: TGTGCCAGCAGCCCTGATGGGACGGGGGGGACAGATACG.

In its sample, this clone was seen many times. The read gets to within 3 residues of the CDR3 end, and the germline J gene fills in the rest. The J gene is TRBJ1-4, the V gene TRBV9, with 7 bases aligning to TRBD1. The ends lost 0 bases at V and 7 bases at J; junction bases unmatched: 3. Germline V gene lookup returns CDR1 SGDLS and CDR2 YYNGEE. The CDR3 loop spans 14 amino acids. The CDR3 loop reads CASSVAGGGEKLFF. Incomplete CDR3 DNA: TGTGCCAGCAGCGTAGCAGGGGGAGGTGAAAAA.

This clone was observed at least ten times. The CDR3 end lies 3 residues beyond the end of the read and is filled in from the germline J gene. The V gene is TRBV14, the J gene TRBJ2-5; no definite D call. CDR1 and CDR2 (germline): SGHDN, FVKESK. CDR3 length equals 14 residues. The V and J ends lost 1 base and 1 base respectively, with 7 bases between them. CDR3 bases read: TGTGCCAGCAGCCAAGCGACTGTCCAAGAGACC. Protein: CASSQATVQET. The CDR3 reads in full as CASSQATVQETQYF.

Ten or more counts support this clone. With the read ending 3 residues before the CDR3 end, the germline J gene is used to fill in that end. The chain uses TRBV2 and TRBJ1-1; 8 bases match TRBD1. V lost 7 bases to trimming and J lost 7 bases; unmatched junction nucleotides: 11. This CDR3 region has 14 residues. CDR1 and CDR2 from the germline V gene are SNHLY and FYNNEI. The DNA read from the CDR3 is TGTGCCAGCAAACGGGGTCAGGGGGCGAATGAA. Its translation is CASKRGQGANE. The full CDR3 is CASKRGQGANEAFF.

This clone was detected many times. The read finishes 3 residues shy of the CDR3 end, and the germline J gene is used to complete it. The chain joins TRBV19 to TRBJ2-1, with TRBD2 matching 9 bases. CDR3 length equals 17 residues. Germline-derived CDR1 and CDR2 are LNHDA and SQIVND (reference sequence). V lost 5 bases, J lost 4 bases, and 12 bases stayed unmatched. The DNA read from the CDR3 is TGTGCCAGTAGTCCCAGGGGCGGGAGGGCCGGGTACAATGAG. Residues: CASSPRGGRAGYNE. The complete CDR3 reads CASSPRGGRAGYNEQFF.